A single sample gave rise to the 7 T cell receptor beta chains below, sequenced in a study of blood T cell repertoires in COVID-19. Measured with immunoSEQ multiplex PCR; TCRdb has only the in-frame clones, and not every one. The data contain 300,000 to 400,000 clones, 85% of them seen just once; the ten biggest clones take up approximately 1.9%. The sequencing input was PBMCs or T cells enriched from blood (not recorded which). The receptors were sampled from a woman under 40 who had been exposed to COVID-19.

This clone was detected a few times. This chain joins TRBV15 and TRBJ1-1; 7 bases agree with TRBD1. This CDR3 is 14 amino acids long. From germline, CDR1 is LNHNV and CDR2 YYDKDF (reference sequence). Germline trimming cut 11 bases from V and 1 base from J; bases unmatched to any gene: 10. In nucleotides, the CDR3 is TGTGCCTCGAAGTTAGGGACAGCGAACACTGAAGCTTTCTTT. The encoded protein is CASKLGTANTEAFF.

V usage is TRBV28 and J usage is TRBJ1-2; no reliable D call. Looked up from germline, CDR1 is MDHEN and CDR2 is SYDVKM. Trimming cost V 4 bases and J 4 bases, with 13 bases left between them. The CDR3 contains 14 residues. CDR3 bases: TGTGCCAGCAGTTCCCCCGCGGGTCCCTATGGCTACACCTTC. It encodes CASSSPAGPYGYTF.

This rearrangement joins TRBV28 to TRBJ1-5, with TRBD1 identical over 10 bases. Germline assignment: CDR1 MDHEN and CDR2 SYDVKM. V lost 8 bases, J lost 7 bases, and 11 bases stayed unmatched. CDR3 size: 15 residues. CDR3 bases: TGTGCCAGCCTAGGGGCCGGGACAGGGGTCCAGCCCCAGCATTTT. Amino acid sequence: CASLGAGTGVQPQHF. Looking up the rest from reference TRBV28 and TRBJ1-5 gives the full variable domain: DVKVTQSSRYLVKRTGEKVFLECVQDMDHENMFWYRQDPGLGLRLIYFSYDVKMKEKGDIPEGYSVSREKKERFSLILESASTNQTSMYLCASLGAGTGVQPQHFGDGTRLSIL.

CDR3 DNA sequence: TGTGCCAGCAGTCGCCGGGAGTCAGACTACGAGCAGTACTTC. Translating gives CASSRRESDYEQYF. The chain joins TRBV27 to TRBJ2-7; possible D gene TRBD2, 6 bases. V lost 5 bases and J lost 3, with 14 bases in between. This CDR3 spans 14 amino acids. Germline lookup yields CDR1 MNHEY and CDR2 SMNVEV (reference sequence).

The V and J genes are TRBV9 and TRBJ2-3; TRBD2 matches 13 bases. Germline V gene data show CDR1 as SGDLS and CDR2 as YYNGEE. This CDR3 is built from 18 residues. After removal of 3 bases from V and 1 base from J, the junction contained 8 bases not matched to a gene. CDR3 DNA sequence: TGTGCCAGCAGCGAGGGCACTAGCGGGGGGGCCCGCACAGATACGCAGTATTTT. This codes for CASSEGTSGGARTDTQYF.

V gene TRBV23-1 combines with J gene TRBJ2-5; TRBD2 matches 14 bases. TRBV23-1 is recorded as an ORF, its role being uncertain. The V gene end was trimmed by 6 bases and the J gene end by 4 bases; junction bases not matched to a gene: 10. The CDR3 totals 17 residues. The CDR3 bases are TGCGCCAGCAGAACGGGACTAGCGGGAGATAGTTCAGAGACCCAGTACTTC. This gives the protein CASRTGLAGDSSETQYF.

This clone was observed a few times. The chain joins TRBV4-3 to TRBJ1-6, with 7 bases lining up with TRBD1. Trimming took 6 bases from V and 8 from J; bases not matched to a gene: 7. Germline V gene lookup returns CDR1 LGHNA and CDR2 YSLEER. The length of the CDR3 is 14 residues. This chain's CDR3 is CASRKTGNDSPLHF. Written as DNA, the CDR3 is TGCGCCAGCAGGAAGACAGGGAATGATTCACCCCTCCACTTT.